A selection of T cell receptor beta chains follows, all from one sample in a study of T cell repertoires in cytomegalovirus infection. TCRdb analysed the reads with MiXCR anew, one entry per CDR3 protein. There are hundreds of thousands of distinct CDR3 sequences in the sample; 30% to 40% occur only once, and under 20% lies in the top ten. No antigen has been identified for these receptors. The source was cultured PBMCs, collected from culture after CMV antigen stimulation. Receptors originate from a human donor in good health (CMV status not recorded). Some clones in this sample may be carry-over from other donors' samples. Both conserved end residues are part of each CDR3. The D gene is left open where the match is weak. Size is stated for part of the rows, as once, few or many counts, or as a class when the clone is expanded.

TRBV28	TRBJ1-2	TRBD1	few	TGTGCCAGCAGTTTCGGACAGGGAGGCTATGGCTACACCTTC	CASSFGQGGYGYTF
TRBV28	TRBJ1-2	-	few	TGTGCCAGCAGTTTTGGAGGAACTTTTGACTATGGCTACACCTTC	CASSFGGTFDYGYTF
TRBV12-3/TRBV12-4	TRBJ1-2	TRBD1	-	TGTGCCAGCATCCGCGGTGACAGGGTTAACTATGGCTACACCTTC	CASIRGDRVNYGYTF
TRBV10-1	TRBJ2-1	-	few	TGCGCCAGCAGTGGAGGGAGGCAGGACAATGAGCAGTTCTTC	CASSGGRQDNEQFF
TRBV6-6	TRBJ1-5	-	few	TGTGCCAGCAGTTACTCGGAGGGGAATCAGCCCCAGCATTTT	CASSYSEGNQPQHF
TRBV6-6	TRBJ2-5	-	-	TGTGCCAGCAGTTACAAAGGGGGGTACCAAGAGACCCAGTACTTC	CASSYKGGYQETQYF
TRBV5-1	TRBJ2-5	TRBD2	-	TGCGCCAGCAGCTTGGCCTTGACTAGCGGGAGGATCAGTACCTGGGAGACCCAGTACTTC	CASSLALTSGRISTWETQYF
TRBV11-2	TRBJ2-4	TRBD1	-	TGTGCCAGCAGTCGTGTACCGGGACAGCCGAACATTCAGTACTTC	CASSRVPGQPNIQYF
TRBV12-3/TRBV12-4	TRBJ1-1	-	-	TGTGCCAGCAGTTCCCGGGTGACTCATTTGAACACTGAAGCTTTCTTT	CASSSRVTHLNTEAFF
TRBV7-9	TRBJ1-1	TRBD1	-	TGTGCCAGCAGCTCACCGACAGGGAAGGGCACTGAAGCTTTCTTT	CASSSPTGKGTEAFF
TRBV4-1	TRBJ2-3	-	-	TGCGCCAGCAGCCAAGATCCCCCCGAAGGGGCAGCAGATACGCAGTATTTT	CASSQDPPEGAADTQYF
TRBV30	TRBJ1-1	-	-	TGTGCCTGGAGTGAAGGGAACACTGAAGCTTTCTTT	CAWSEGNTEAFF
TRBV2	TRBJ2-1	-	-	TGTGCCAGCAGTGAATCGATCGGGGTCCAGCAGTTCTTC	CASSESIGVQQFF
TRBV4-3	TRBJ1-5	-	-	TGCGCCAGCAGCCAAGAACAGGGAAATCAGCCCCAGCATTTT	CASSQEQGNQPQHF
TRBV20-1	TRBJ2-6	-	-	TGCAGTGCTAACGCGCCGGGATCTGGGGCCAACGTCCTGACTTTC	CSANAPGSGANVLTF
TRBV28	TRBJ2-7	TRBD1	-	TGTGCCAGCAGTTCTCTTGGGACAGCCGACTACGAGCAGTACTTC	CASSSLGTADYEQYF
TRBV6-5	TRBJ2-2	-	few	TGTGCCAGCAGCCGAGACTATAGCGGATTGTCCGGGGAGCTGTTTTTT	CASSRDYSGLSGELFF
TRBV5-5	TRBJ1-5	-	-	TGTGCCAGCAGCTTGTCAGAGGGTACGGGCAATCAGCCCCAGCATTTT	CASSLSEGTGNQPQHF
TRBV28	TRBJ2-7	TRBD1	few	TGTGCCAGCAGCACTGCAGGGACAGGGTTGAGCGAGCAGTACTTC	CASSTAGTGLSEQYF
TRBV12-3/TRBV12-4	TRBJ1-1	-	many	TGTGCCAGCAGTTCCACCCAGGCCTCTGAAGCTTTCTTT	CASSSTQASEAFF
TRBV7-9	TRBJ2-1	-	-	TGTGCCAGCAGCTCGAACTCGGGATTGCAATTCTTC	CASSSNSGLQFF
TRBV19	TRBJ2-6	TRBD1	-	TGTGCCAGTAGAGGGACAGCATCTGGGGCCAACGTCCTGACTTTC	CASRGTASGANVLTF
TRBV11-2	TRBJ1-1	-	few	TGTGCCAGCAGCGGTATCGGATTCGGCACTGAAGCTTTCTTT	CASSGIGFGTEAFF
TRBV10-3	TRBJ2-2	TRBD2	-	TGTGCCATCAAGAAGCGGGAGAGTTACACCGGGGAGCTGTTTTTT	CAIKKRESYTGELFF
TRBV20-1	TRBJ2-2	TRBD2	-	TGCAGTGCTAGACTCGAGCGGGAGAACACCGGGGAGCTGTTTTTT	CSARLERENTGELFF
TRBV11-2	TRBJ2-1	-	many	TGTGCCAGCAGCCCCCTTACTAGCTATGAGCAGTTCTTC	CASSPLTSYEQFF
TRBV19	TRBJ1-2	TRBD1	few	TGTGCCAGTAGTAACGGACAGGGAGGGGACTATGGCTACACCTTC	CASSNGQGGDYGYTF
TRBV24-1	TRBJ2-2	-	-	TGTGCCACCAGTGATTTGTCGGTCACCGGGGAGCTGTTTTTT	CATSDLSVTGELFF
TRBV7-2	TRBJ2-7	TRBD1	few	TGTGCCAGCAGCGGCGACAGGGGGCTAGGGCAGTACTTC	CASSGDRGLGQYF